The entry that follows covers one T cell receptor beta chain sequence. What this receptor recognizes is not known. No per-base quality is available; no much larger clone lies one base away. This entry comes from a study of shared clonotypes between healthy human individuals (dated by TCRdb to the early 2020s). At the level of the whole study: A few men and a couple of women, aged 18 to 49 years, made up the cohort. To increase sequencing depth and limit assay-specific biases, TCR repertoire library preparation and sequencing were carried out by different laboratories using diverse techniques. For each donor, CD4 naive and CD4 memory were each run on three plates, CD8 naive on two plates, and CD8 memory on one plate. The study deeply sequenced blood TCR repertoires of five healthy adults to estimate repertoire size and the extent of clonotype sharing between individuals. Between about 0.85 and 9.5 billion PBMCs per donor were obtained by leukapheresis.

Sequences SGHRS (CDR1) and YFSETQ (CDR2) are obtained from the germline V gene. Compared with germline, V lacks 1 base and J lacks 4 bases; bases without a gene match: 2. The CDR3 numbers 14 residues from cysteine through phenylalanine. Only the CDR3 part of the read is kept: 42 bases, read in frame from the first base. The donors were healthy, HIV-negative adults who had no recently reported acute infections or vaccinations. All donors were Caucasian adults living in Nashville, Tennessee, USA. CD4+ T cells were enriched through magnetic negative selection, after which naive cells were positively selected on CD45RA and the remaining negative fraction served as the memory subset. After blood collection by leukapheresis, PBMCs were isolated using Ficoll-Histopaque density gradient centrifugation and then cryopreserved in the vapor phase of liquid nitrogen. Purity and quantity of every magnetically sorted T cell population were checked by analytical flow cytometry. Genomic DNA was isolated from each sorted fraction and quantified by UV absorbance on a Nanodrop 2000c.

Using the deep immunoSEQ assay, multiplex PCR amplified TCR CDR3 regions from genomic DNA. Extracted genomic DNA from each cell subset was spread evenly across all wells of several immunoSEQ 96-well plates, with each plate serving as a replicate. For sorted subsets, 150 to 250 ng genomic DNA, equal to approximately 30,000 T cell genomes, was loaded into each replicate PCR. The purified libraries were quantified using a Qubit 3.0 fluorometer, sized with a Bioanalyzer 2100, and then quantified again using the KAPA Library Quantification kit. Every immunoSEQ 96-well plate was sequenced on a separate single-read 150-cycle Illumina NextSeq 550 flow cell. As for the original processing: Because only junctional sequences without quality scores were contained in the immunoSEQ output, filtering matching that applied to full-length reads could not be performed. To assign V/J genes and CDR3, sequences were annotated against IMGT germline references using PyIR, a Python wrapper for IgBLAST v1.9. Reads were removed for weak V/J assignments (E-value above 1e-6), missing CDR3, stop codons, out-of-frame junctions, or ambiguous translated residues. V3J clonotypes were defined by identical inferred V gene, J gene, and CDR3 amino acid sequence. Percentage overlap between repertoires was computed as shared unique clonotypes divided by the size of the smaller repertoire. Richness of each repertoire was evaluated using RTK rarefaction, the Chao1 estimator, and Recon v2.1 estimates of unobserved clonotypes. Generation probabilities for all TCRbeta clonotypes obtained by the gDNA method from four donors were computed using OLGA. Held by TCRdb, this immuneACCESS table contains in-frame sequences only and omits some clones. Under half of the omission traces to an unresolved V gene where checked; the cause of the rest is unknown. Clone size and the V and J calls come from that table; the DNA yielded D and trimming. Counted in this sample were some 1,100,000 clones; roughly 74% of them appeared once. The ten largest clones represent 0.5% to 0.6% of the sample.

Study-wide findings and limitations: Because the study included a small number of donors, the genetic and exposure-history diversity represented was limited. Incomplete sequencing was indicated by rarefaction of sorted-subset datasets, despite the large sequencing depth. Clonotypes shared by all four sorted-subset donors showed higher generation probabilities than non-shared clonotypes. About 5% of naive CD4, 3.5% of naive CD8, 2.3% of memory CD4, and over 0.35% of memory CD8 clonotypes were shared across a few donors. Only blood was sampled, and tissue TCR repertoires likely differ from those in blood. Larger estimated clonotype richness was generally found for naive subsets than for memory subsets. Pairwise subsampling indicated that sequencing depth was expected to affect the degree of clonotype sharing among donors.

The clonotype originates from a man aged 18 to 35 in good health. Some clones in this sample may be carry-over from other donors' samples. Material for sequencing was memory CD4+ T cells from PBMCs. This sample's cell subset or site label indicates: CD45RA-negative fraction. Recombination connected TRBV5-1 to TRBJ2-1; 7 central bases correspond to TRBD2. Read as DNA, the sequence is TGCGCCAGCAGCTTGAGGCGGGAGTACAATGAGCAGTTCTTC. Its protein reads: CASSLRREYNEQFF.